The 20 T cell receptor beta chains listed next were all sequenced from one sample in a study of cytotoxic CD8 clonotypes in ibrutinib-treated CLL (dated by TCRdb to the early 2020s). Library method: the immunoSEQ multiplex PCR assay. In its TCRdb copy, this immuneACCESS table keeps in-frame sequences only and misses some clones. Where compared with another copy, unresolved V genes explain less than half of these, and the others have no known cause. Counted in this sample were roughly 200,000 clones; approximately 72% of them appeared once. Around an eighth of the sample rests with the top ten. The time point label for this specimen denotes: approximately 25 months on ibrutinib. The material was PBMCs, obtained after 24 months of ibrutinib treatment. These receptors originate from a human donor with chronic lymphocytic leukemia.

J is TRBJ2-3 and V is TRBV9; perhaps TRBD2 as D (5 bases). The CDR3 is 12 amino acids. Germline CDR1 reads SGDLS; CDR2 reads YYNGEE. Trimming left V 7 bases short and J 6 bases short, with 12 bases between. For the CDR3, the DNA is TGTGCCAGCCGAGGGAGCTACGATACGCAGTATTTT. This sequence encodes CASRGSYDTQYF.

The chain's CDR3 is CASSKRVYEQFF. CDR3 sequence (DNA): TGTGCCAGTAGCAAAAGGGTGTATGAGCAGTTCTTC. The J gene is TRBJ2-1, the V gene TRBV19; D is uncertain. V lost 6 bases to trimming and J lost 8 bases, with 11 bases between them. There are 12 residues in the CDR3. Germline values: CDR1 LNHDA, CDR2 SQIVND (reference sequence).

The V call is TRBV5-4, the J call TRBJ2-5; weak D call: TRBD2 (5 bases). This CDR3 is 13 amino acids long. V lost 3 bases to trimming and J lost 2 bases, with 8 bases between them. The germline V gene encodes CDR1 SGHNT and CDR2 YYREEE (reference sequence). In DNA form, the CDR3 reads TGTGCCAGCAGCTCCGGGAAGCAAGAGACCCAGTACTTC. This sequence encodes CASSSGKQETQYF.

The chain carries TRBV5-1 and TRBJ2-1, with D unresolved. The V end lost 2 bases, the J end lost 7 bases, and 10 bases lay between the germline ends. Germline values: CDR1 SGHRS, CDR2 YFSETQ. The CDR3 is made up of 13 amino acids. The CDR3 DNA sequence: TGCGCCAGCAGCTTCTCCCTTGGGAATGAGCAGTTCTTC. It codes for CASSFSLGNEQFF.

The V gene is TRBV27, the J gene TRBJ2-7; D is unresolved. The CDR3 contains 13 residues. Germline V gene lookup returns CDR1 MNHEY and CDR2 SMNVEV (reference sequence). Trimming cost V 2 bases and J 3 bases, with 8 bases left between them. CDR3 sequence reads: CASSLLADYEQYF. The CDR3 nucleotides are TGTGCCAGCAGTTTACTGGCTGACTACGAGCAGTACTTC.

The chain combines TRBV30 with TRBJ2-1, with 7 bases fitting TRBD1. CDR1 and CDR2 (germline): GTSNPN, SVGIG (reference sequence). The CDR3 spans 13 residues. V lost 6 bases, J lost 2 bases, and 4 bases stayed unmatched. CDR3 sequence (DNA): TGTGCCTGCAGGACAGGACCCTACAATGAGCAGTTCTTC. Amino acid sequence: CACRTGPYNEQFF.

The CDR3 bases are TGCGCCAGCAGCCACCGGGCCTCCTCCTACAATGAGCAGTTCTTC. Its protein product is CASSHRASSYNEQFF. The chain couples TRBV4-3 to TRBJ2-1; D is undetermined. The CDR3 contains 15 residues. Trimming removed 3 bases from V and 0 bases from J, with 9 bases in between. Germline V gene lookup returns CDR1 LGHNA and CDR2 YSLEER.

J is TRBJ2-7 and V is TRBV5-1, with 8 bases aligning to TRBD1. The germline V gene encodes CDR1 SGHRS and CDR2 YFSETQ. Losses at the gene ends were 5 bases for V and 2 bases for J; bases not matched to a gene: 9. This CDR3 has 15 amino acids. The CDR3 nucleotides read TGCGCCAGCAGGGACAAGACAGGGGCGACCTACGAGCAGTACTTC. This sequence encodes CASRDKTGATYEQYF. Combining the CDR3 with reference TRBV5-1 and TRBJ2-7 gives the whole variable domain KAGVTQTPRYLIKTRGQQVTLSCSPISGHRSVSWYQQTPGQGLQFLFEYFSETQRNKGNFPGRFSGRQFSNSRSEMNVSTLELGDSALYLCASRDKTGATYEQYFGPGTRLTVT.

For this clone: The identical CDR3 is also encoded by other nucleotide sequences in the sample. The gene calls are TRBV7-2 and TRBJ1-1; D unresolved. The germline V gene has CDR1 SGHTA and CDR2 FQGNSA. V dropped 5 bases and J dropped 1 base, with 5 bases sitting between them. The CDR3 has 12 amino acids. The chain's CDR3 is CASSRRNTEAFF. CDR3 coding DNA: TGTGCCAGCAGCCGCAGGAACACTGAAGCTTTCTTT.

The chain carries TRBV4-3 and TRBJ2-5; the D is unclear. CDR1 and CDR2 (germline): LGHNA, YSLEER. V was shortened by 4 bases and J by 4 bases, with 7 bases between the two germline ends. The CDR3 is made up of 12 amino acids. For the CDR3, the DNA is TGCGCCAGCAGCCTCAGAGGAGAGACCCAGTACTTC. Translation gives CASSLRGETQYF.

This clone was recorded only once. CDR3 sequence reads: CASSLNIYGYTF. In DNA, the CDR3 is TGTGCCAGCAGCCTAAACATATATGGCTACACCTTC. V gene TRBV7-9 combines with J gene TRBJ1-2; D ambiguous. CDR3 length: 12 residues. Germline V CDR1 and CDR2: SEHNR, FQNEAQ (reference sequence). Deletions cut 5 bases from V and 5 bases from J, with 9 bases between.

This clone was picked up a small number of times. The CDR3 sequence: CATSSGRGSDTQYF. In DNA form, the CDR3 reads TGTGCCACCAGCAGCGGGAGAGGGTCGGATACGCAGTATTTT. V is TRBV15 and J is TRBJ2-3; maybe TRBD2 (6 bases). Germline V CDR1 and CDR2: LNHNV, YYDKDF (reference sequence). V shed 3 bases and J shed 6 bases, with 13 bases lying between them. The CDR3 runs to 14 residues.

The rearrangement links TRBV5-1 to TRBJ2-7; D may correspond to TRBD1 or TRBD2 (5 bases each). Germline CDR1 is SGHRS and CDR2 is YFSETQ. There are 13 residues in the CDR3. Trimming cost V 0 bases and J 3 bases, with 7 bases left between them. CDR3 residues: CASSLVGDYEQYF. In DNA, the CDR3 is TGCGCCAGCAGCTTGGTGGGGGACTACGAGCAGTACTTC. The complete variable domain, with remaining parts taken from reference TRBV5-1 and TRBJ2-7, reads KAGVTQTPRYLIKTRGQQVTLSCSPISGHRSVSWYQQTPGQGLQFLFEYFSETQRNKGNFPGRFSGRQFSNSRSEMNVSTLELGDSALYLCASSLVGDYEQYFGPGTRLTVT.

The V and J genes are TRBV6-5 and TRBJ2-7, with D hard to call. V dropped 8 bases and J dropped 4 bases, with 21 bases sitting between them. The CDR3 extends over 15 amino acids. The germline CDR1 and CDR2 sequences are MNHEY and SVGAGI. This CDR3 is CASGRAQLASYEQYF. In DNA, the CDR3 is TGTGCCAGCGGCCGGGCCCAACTTGCATCATACGAGCAGTACTTC.

This clone was detected a few times. The chain uses TRBV10-3 and TRBJ1-2; unclear D gene. V was trimmed by 3 bases and J by 3 bases, leaving 11 bases between them. Germline V gene data show CDR1 as ENHRY and CDR2 as SYGVKD. The CDR3 loop spans 14 amino acids. CDR3 in amino acids: CAISDIGFDYGYTF. DNA of the CDR3: TGTGCCATCAGTGACATCGGGTTCGACTATGGCTACACCTTC.

This clone was picked up one time. J is TRBJ2-1 and V is TRBV7-7; D is perhaps TRBD1 (6 bases). The CDR3 is 13 residues long. V lost 1 base to trimming and J lost 5 bases, with 6 bases between them. Germline loops: CDR1 SSHAT, CDR2 FNYEAQ (reference sequence). Here the CDR3 DNA reads TGTGCCAGCAGCTTAGGGACAGACAATGAGCAGTTCTTC. Its protein product is CASSLGTDNEQFF.

V gene TRBV18 combines with J gene TRBJ1-5; D is undetermined. Germline CDR1 is KGHSH and CDR2 is LQKENI. There are 13 residues in the CDR3. Deletions cut 3 bases from V and 8 bases from J, with 11 bases between. The CDR3 nucleotides are TGTGCCAGCTCACCTTCGGGGTTTGAGCCCCAGCATTTT. As protein: CASSPSGFEPQHF.

This sequence joins TRBV29-1 and TRBJ2-7, with D perhaps TRBD1 (6 bases). V lost 4 bases and J lost 2, with 12 bases in between. The CDR3 loop spans 13 amino acids. CDR1 and CDR2 from the germline V gene are SQVTM and ANQGSEA. CDR3 nucleotides: TGCAGCGTTGTAGGGCCAGGGGCCTACGAGCAGTACTTC. Its translation: CSVVGPGAYEQYF.

The J gene is TRBJ2-1, the V gene TRBV15, with D hard to call. The CDR3 has 12 amino acids. The ends were cut back, 10 bases at V and 9 bases at J, with 16 bases in the middle. In germline, CDR1 is LNHNV, CDR2 YYDKDF (reference sequence). CDR3 residues: CASGRVNGEQFF. CDR3 coding DNA: TGTGCCAGCGGTCGGGTAAATGGTGAGCAGTTCTTC.

The chain joins TRBV14 to TRBJ2-1; no clear D gene. Deletions cut 3 bases from V and 0 bases from J, with 12 bases between. Germline V CDR1 and CDR2: SGHDN, FVKESK. The CDR3 has 16 residues. The CDR3, as DNA: TGTGCCAGCAGCCATGAGCTTCTTTACTCCTACAATGAGCAGTTCTTC. It is translated as CASSHELLYSYNEQFF.